This is a list of T cell receptor beta chains from one sample in a study of blood T cell repertoires in COVID-19. Repertoires were generated with immunoSEQ multiplex PCR, while TCRdb's copy carries only in-frame clones and drops some. The sample contains about 440,000 clones, about 91% of which appear only once. Sample: peripheral blood. These receptors originate from a woman in her forties or fifties with COVID-19, enrolled during active disease. Each CDR3 is given with its conserved first and last residue. The D gene is left open where the match is weak. A clone size is listed for some rows: how often the clone was seen (once, few, many), or a class if it is expanded.

V gene	clone size	J gene	D gene	CDR3 DNA	CDR3 protein
TRBV3-1/TRBV3-2	NA	TRBJ2-3	NA	TGTGCCAGCAGCCAAGTAGATGATACGCAGTATTTT	CASSQVDDTQYF
TRBV5-4	once	TRBJ1-3	NA	TGTGCCAGCAGCTCCTTGGACAAAGAGAACACCATATATTTT	CASSSLDKENTIYF
TRBV11-2	NA	TRBJ2-2	TRBD2	TGTGCCAGCAGCTTGAGCGGGGGAGGGTGGGAGCTGTTTTTT	CASSLSGGGWELFF
TRBV6-5	NA	TRBJ1-2	NA	TGTGCCAGCAAGACCCGGACAGATCATGGCTACACCTTC	CASKTRTDHGYTF
TRBV12-5	NA	TRBJ1-1	TRBD1	TGTGCTAGTGGTTTGTCCTCACTACAGGGGGAAGCTTTCTTT	CASGLSSLQGEAFF
TRBV5-1	NA	TRBJ2-7	TRBD2	TGCGCCAGCAGCCCCGGACTAGCGGGGTCCTACGAGCAGTACTTC	CASSPGLAGSYEQYF
TRBV6-2/TRBV6-3	NA	TRBJ1-2	NA	TGTGCCAGCAGTCCGTCGGGTTGGATGGATGGCTACACCTTC	CASSPSGWMDGYTF
TRBV9	NA	TRBJ2-3	NA	TGTGCCAGCAGCGAGGGGGTCAGTACAGATACGCAGTATTTT	CASSEGVSTDTQYF
TRBV7-9	NA	TRBJ1-1	NA	TGTGCCAGCAGCTTATCGGACACTGAAGCTTTCTTT	CASSLSDTEAFF
TRBV29-1	NA	TRBJ1-4	NA	TGCAGCGTTGAAGTCTCTGGACAGCTTAATGAAAAACTGTTTTTT	CSVEVSGQLNEKLFF
TRBV29-1	NA	TRBJ1-2	TRBD1	TGCAGCGGTTACGGGACAGGGGATTATGGCTACACCTTC	CSGYGTGDYGYTF
TRBV6-5	NA	TRBJ2-7	TRBD1	TGTGCCAGCAGTTACGGGGGACAGGGCTACGAGCAGTACTTC	CASSYGGQGYEQYF
TRBV6-1	NA	TRBJ1-2	NA	TGTGCCAGCAGTGAAGCGCTAGGGGAAAACTATGGCTACACCTTC	CASSEALGENYGYTF
TRBV5-1	NA	TRBJ2-5	NA	TGCGCCAGCAGCAGAGGAAGTGTGTCGGAGACCCAGTACTTC	CASSRGSVSETQYF
TRBV19	NA	TRBJ1-4	NA	TGTGCCAGTAGTATCGGTTCTGGGCAGTTTAATGAAAAACTGTTTTTT	CASSIGSGQFNEKLFF
TRBV6-6	NA	TRBJ1-2	NA	TGTGCCAGCACTCTAGACAGGATCTATGGCTACACCTTC	CASTLDRIYGYTF
TRBV4-1	NA	TRBJ1-5	NA	TGCGCCAGCAGCCAATGGCAGGTCAATCAGCCCCAGCATTTT	CASSQWQVNQPQHF
TRBV6-5	NA	TRBJ2-2	NA	TGTGCCAGCAGTTACCACAGGGGAGGCACCGGGGAGCTGTTTTTT	CASSYHRGGTGELFF
TRBV30	NA	TRBJ2-3	TRBD1	TGTGCCTGGAGTGCCCAGGGACAGGGAGCAGATACGCAGTATTTT	CAWSAQGQGADTQYF
TRBV6-6	NA	TRBJ1-4	NA	TGTGCCAGCAGTTACAGGGGTAATGAAAAACTGTTTTTT	CASSYRGNEKLFF
TRBV29-1	NA	TRBJ1-2	TRBD1	TGCAGCGTTGAAGATTGGAAAGGACAGGCTAACTATGGCTACACCTTC	CSVEDWKGQANYGYTF
TRBV28	few	TRBJ1-1	TRBD1	TGTGCCAGCCGTTACCCGGGACAGGTTGGCACTGAAGCTTTCTTT	CASRYPGQVGTEAFF
TRBV28	NA	TRBJ1-6	NA	TGTGCCAGCAGTTTCCAGGGGCCAACACCCCTCCACTTT	CASSFQGPTPLHF
TRBV24-1	NA	TRBJ1-2	TRBD1	TGTGCCACCAGTGATTACAACAGGGGGGATGGCTACACCTTC	CATSDYNRGDGYTF
TRBV21-1	NA	TRBJ2-5	NA	TGTGCCAGCAGCACCGCCCGGGACAGCAGGAAAGAGACCCAGTACTTC	CASSTARDSRKETQYF
TRBV4-1	NA	TRBJ1-1	NA	TGCGCCAGCAGCCTACAACTGGGACCGCGGGGGACTGAAGCTTTCTTT	CASSLQLGPRGTEAFF
TRBV5-1	NA	TRBJ2-3	NA	TGCGCCAGCAGCTTCGGACAGCTGAGCACAGATACGCAGTATTTT	CASSFGQLSTDTQYF
TRBV5-1	NA	TRBJ2-3	NA	TGCGCCAGCAGCTTGGCCGACTTAGATACGCAGTATTTT	CASSLADLDTQYF
TRBV2	NA	TRBJ2-5	TRBD2	TGTGCCAGCAGAGTGCTAGCGGGGGGCCGGGAGACCCAGTACTTC	CASRVLAGGRETQYF
TRBV5-1	few	TRBJ2-7	NA	TGCGCCAGCAGCTTGGGGCAGAGTGGGTCGGGCTACGAGCAGTACTTC	CASSLGQSGSGYEQYF
TRBV6-4	once	TRBJ2-7	NA	TGTGCCAGCAGTGACTCGAAGCCCTGGCGGGATTACGAGCAGTACTTC	CASSDSKPWRDYEQYF
TRBV7-9	NA	TRBJ2-2	NA	TGTGCCAGCAGTCAAACTAGCCTCCGCGAGCTGTTTTTT	CASSQTSLRELFF
TRBV5-1	NA	TRBJ2-7	NA	TGCGCCAGCAACAGGGCCGGGGACTACGAGCAGTACTTC	CASNRAGDYEQYF
TRBV24-1	NA	TRBJ2-3	TRBD2	TGTGCCACCAGTGATGTGGGACTAGCGGGGGCGGCGCCAGATACGCAGTATTTT	CATSDVGLAGAAPDTQYF
TRBV27	NA	TRBJ2-5	NA	TGTGCCAGCCGGGGTAGGGTCAGACGGGAAGAGACCCAGTACTTC	CASRGRVRREETQYF
TRBV10-2	NA	TRBJ1-6	TRBD1	TGCGCCAGCAGCCCCGGGACAGGGGGGTCACCCCTCCACTTT	CASSPGTGGSPLHF
TRBV5-6	NA	TRBJ2-1	TRBD2	TGTGCCAGCAGCTTACGCGGGAGCTCCTACAATGAGCAGTTCTTC	CASSLRGSSYNEQFF
TRBV7-9	NA	TRBJ1-4	NA	TGTGCCAGCAGCTTAGCGGCTGGGGGCTTAGGGGAAAAACTGTTTTTT	CASSLAAGGLGEKLFF
TRBV5-4	once	TRBJ2-2	NA	TGTGCCAGCAGCTTTCGACAGGCCGGGGAGCTGTTTTTT	CASSFRQAGELFF
TRBV3-1/TRBV3-2	NA	TRBJ2-6	NA	TGTGCCAGCAGCCAAGACAATGATGGGGGCGCTGGGGCCAACGTCCTGACTTTC	CASSQDNDGGAGANVLTF
TRBV6-5	NA	TRBJ1-2	NA	TGTGCCAGCACGGAGGCTACAAGGGACTATGGCTACACCTTC	CASTEATRDYGYTF